A single sample is the source of the 30 T cell receptor beta chains below, sequenced in a study of beta chain features in type 1 diabetes (dated 2018 in TCRdb). The library was produced with the immunoSEQ multiplex PCR assay. The entire isolated RNA was reverse transcribed using the High Capacity cDNA Reverse Transcription Kit, and thus expressed TCRB transcripts were sequenced. Sourced from immuneACCESS, this table was stored by TCRdb with only in-frame sequences that have V and J called. A share of the clones is absent; for the studies checked, an unresolved V gene accounts for under half, and the remainder has no known explanation. In this sample the table shows 860,000 or so clones, 15% to 20% of which occur a single time. 0.023% of the sample goes to the ten largest clones. Sequencing used naive CD4+ T cells from blood. The sample's cell subset or site, from its label and the paper: true naive CD4+ T cells. These receptors originate from a woman between 18 and 29 years old in good health.

This sequence joins TRBV7-9 and TRBJ2-1; possibly TRBD2 for D (5 bases). This CDR3 is built from 13 residues. CDR1 and CDR2 from the germline V gene are SEHNR and FQNEAQ (reference sequence). With 10 bases removed from V and 4 bases from J, the gap between germline ends came to 14 bases. The CDR3 DNA sequence: TGTGCCACCTCGGGGTCGAGGTACAATGAGCAGTTCTTC. The encoded protein is CATSGSRYNEQFF. Full variable domain (outside the CDR3, taken from reference TRBV7-9 and TRBJ2-1): DTGVSQNPRHKITKRGQNVTFRCDPISEHNRLYWYRQTLGQGPEFLTYFQNEAQLEKSRLLSDRFSAERPKGSFSTLEIQRTEQGDSAMYLCATSGSRYNEQFFGPGTRLTVL.

The chain recombines TRBV11-2 with TRBJ2-3, with 13 positions matching TRBD2. The CDR3 is 15 residues long. Losses at the gene ends were 4 bases for V and 3 bases for J; bases not matched to a gene: 1. Looked up from germline, CDR1 is SGHAT and CDR2 is FQNNGV. The CDR3: CASSSGLAGTDTQYF. As DNA, the CDR3 is TGTGCCAGCAGCTCGGGACTAGCGGGAACAGATACGCAGTATTTT.

This chain joins TRBV28 and TRBJ1-5; TRBD1 agrees at 8 bases. Germline V lookup: CDR1 MDHEN, CDR2 SYDVKM. This CDR3 is 14 amino acids long. The V segment lost 2 bases and the J segment 11 bases; nucleotides outside the gene matches: 8. CDR3 amino acids: CASSLTGGRLAQHF. The CDR3 bases are TGTGCCAGCAGTTTAACAGGGGGAAGGTTAGCCCAGCATTTT.

This clone has just a few counts. The chain carries TRBV7-2 and TRBJ2-1; D perhaps matches TRBD1 (5 bases). V dropped 7 bases and J dropped 7 bases, with 17 bases sitting between them. The V gene's germline CDR1 is SGHTA and CDR2 FQGNSA. This CDR3 contains 14 residues. The CDR3 DNA reads as TGTGCCAGCATGCAGACGGAGACAGAAAATGAGCAGTTCTTC. It specifies CASMQTETENEQFF.

With regard to this clone: Other DNA sequences within the sample encode an identical CDR3. The chain combines TRBV14 with TRBJ1-1, with D unresolved. Trimming shortened V by 4 bases and J by 4 bases, and 10 bases separated the two germline ends. There are 13 residues in the CDR3. The germline gives CDR1 SGHDN, CDR2 FVKESK. The CDR3 DNA reads TGTGCCAGCAGCCTAGAGTGGGGCACTGAAGCTTTCTTT. Translation gives CASSLEWGTEAFF. Looking up the rest from reference TRBV14 and TRBJ1-1 gives the full variable domain: EAGVTQFPSHSVIEKGQTVTLRCDPISGHDNLYWYRRVMGKEIKFLLHFVKESKQDESGMPNNRFLAERTGGTYSTLKVQPAELEDSGVYFCASSLEWGTEAFFGQGTRLTVV.

V and J are TRBV15 and TRBJ2-7; the D is unclear. The CDR3 extends over 14 amino acids. With 8 bases removed from V and 0 bases from J, the gap between germline ends came to 14 bases. Germline lookup yields CDR1 LNHNV and CDR2 YYDKDF (reference sequence). This CDR3 reads CATRPYVSSYEQYF. The CDR3 DNA is TGTGCCACCCGTCCCTACGTTAGCTCCTACGAGCAGTACTTC.

This clone turned up a few times. This chain links TRBV7-9 with TRBJ2-7; the D gene is possibly TRBD1 (5 bases). In germline, CDR1 is SEHNR, CDR2 FQNEAQ (reference sequence). V was shortened by 7 bases and J by 5 bases, with 9 bases between the two germline ends. CDR3 length: 11 amino acids. CDR3 sequence reads: CASTVGHEQYF. The CDR3 bases are TGTGCCAGCACCGTGGGGCACGAGCAGTACTTC.

This clone was detected a few times. The rearrangement links TRBV28 to TRBJ1-1, with 9 bases matching TRBD1. J was trimmed by 1 base and V by 6 bases; bases with no gene match: 9. CDR1 is MDHEN, CDR2 SYDVKM, per germline. This CDR3 comprises 16 residues. In DNA, the CDR3 is TGTGCCAGCAGAGGTAACAGGGGGCGAACGAACACTGAAGCTTTCTTT. It specifies CASRGNRGRTNTEAFF.

This clone turned up a few times. The chain is built from TRBV5-6 and TRBJ1-1, with D unresolved. This CDR3 region has 15 residues. V shed 2 bases and J shed 3 bases, with 14 bases lying between them. The germline V gene encodes CDR1 SGHDT and CDR2 YYEEEE. The CDR3 DNA sequence: TGTGCCAGCAGCTTTAAATCTGGGCAGGACACTGAAGCTTTCTTT. This gives the protein CASSFKSGQDTEAFF.

The chain has TRBV10-3 and TRBJ2-1, with TRBD2 identical over 7 bases. The CDR3 covers 14 residues. Trimming at V came to 3 bases and at J to 7 bases, leaving 6 bases not matched to a gene. In germline, CDR1 is ENHRY, CDR2 SYGVKD. This chain's CDR3 is CAISDKGGPNEQFF. In DNA form, the CDR3 reads TGTGCCATCAGTGACAAGGGAGGGCCTAATGAGCAGTTCTTC.

The V gene is TRBV25-1, the J gene TRBJ1-2; possible D gene TRBD1, 5 bases. Germline CDR1 MGHDK, CDR2 SYGVNS. CDR3 length: 13 amino acids. Trimming took off 5 bases at V and 4 bases at J, with 11 bases between the two ends. CDR3 sequence: CASSISGTYGYTF. CDR3 DNA sequence: TGTGCCAGCAGTATATCAGGGACCTATGGCTACACCTTC.

This clone was detected once. The J gene is TRBJ2-7, the V gene TRBV5-1; 10 bases map to TRBD2. The CDR3 totals 15 residues. CDR1 is SGHRS and CDR2 is YFSETQ in the germline V gene. V shed 2 bases, J shed 4 bases, and the junction held 6 bases outside the gene matches. CDR3 sequence: CASSFNSGRQYEQYF. CDR3 DNA: TGCGCCAGCAGCTTTAATAGCGGGAGGCAATACGAGCAGTACTTC.

This clone was detected only a few times. The gene calls are TRBV25-1 and TRBJ2-5; TRBD1 is a possible D gene (5 bases). The end of the DNA aligns better with TRBJ2-7, so the J call may be wrong. Per the germline V gene, CDR1 is MGHDK and CDR2 is SYGVNS. The CDR3 consists of 13 residues. The CDR3 DNA reads TGTGCCAGCAGTGGGCGGCAGGGTTACGAGCAGTACTTC. Encoded protein: CASSGRQGYEQYF.

J is TRBJ2-7 and V is TRBV7-2; D not certain. The V gene lost 2 bases and the J gene lost 2 bases, with 10 bases spanning the gap. This CDR3 has 14 residues. The germline V gene has CDR1 SGHTA and CDR2 FQGNSA. The CDR3 sequence: CASSLWVAAYEQYF. The CDR3 DNA is TGTGCCAGCAGCTTATGGGTGGCAGCCTACGAGCAGTACTTC. The whole variable domain, filled in from reference TRBV7-2 and TRBJ2-7, reads GAGVSQSPSNKVTEKGKDVELRCDPISGHTALYWYRQSLGQGLEFLIYFQGNSAPDKSGLPSDRFSAERTGGSVSTLTIQRTQQEDSAVYLCASSLWVAAYEQYFGPGTRLTVT.

This clone was seen only a few times. V gene TRBV2 combines with J gene TRBJ2-7; TRBD2 aligns across 11 bases. The germline V gene encodes CDR1 SNHLY and CDR2 FYNNEI. Trimming cost V 4 bases and J 6 bases; bases outside gene matches: 8. The CDR3 length is 15 residues. The CDR3 protein is CASSAGTSGLIEQYF. The CDR3 DNA is TGTGCCAGCAGTGCCGGGACTAGCGGACTAATCGAGCAGTACTTC.

The chain links TRBV9 to TRBJ2-5, with D maybe TRBD2 (6 bases). From germline, CDR1 is SGDLS and CDR2 YYNGEE. The V end lost 4 bases, the J end lost 5 bases, and 18 bases lay between the germline ends. The CDR3 runs to 15 residues. In DNA, the CDR3 is TGTGCCAGCAGCAATGGGGGGACTTTGTCCGAGACCCAGTACTTC. Its translation: CASSNGGTLSETQYF.

CDR3 coding DNA: TGTGCCAGCAGCTCCGAATCCTATGGCTACACCTTC. Translated, it gives CASSSESYGYTF. V usage is TRBV11-2 and J usage is TRBJ1-2; D is undetermined. The ends were cut back, 4 bases at V and 4 bases at J, with 7 bases in the middle. There are 12 residues in the CDR3. Germline V gene lookup returns CDR1 SGHAT and CDR2 FQNNGV.

The CDR3 nucleotides read TGTGCCAGCAGAACGGGGGGGGGAAAGGAAAATACGCAGTATTTT. Its protein is CASRTGGGKENTQYF. This chain links TRBV7-8 with TRBJ2-3, with 8 bases matching TRBD2. The V segment lost 6 bases and the J segment 7 bases; nucleotides outside the gene matches: 12. CDR3 length equals 15 residues. CDR1 is SGHVS and CDR2 is FQNEAQ in the germline V gene.

This clone was counted between two and nine times. The rearrangement links TRBV11-1 to TRBJ2-2, with D tentatively TRBD2 (6 bases). CDR1 is SGHAT and CDR2 is FQDESV in the germline V gene (reference sequence). CDR3 length equals 13 residues. This chain's CDR3 is CALGLTNTGELFF. The CDR3 DNA reads as TGTGCTCTAGGACTAACTAACACCGGGGAGCTGTTTTTT.

The chain combines TRBV7-8 with TRBJ2-7; D is unresolved. Germline-derived CDR1 and CDR2 are SGHVS and FQNEAQ. CDR3 size: 13 residues. Trimming cost V 2 bases and J 4 bases, with 9 bases left between them. The CDR3 is CASSLLVHYEQYF. DNA of the CDR3: TGTGCCAGCAGCTTACTAGTCCATTACGAGCAGTACTTC.

This clone showed up just a few times. The chain combines TRBV5-1 with TRBJ2-1; a weak D match, TRBD1 (6 bases). The V gene's germline CDR1 is SGHRS and CDR2 YFSETQ. This CDR3 has 12 residues. V was clipped by 9 bases and J by 5 bases, with 12 bases between them. The CDR3 DNA sequence: TGCGCCAACCGACAGGAAAACAATGAGCAGTTCTTC. As protein: CANRQENNEQFF.

The genes are TRBV2 and TRBJ1-5; 7 bases agree with TRBD1. Germline CDR1 and CDR2: SNHLY and FYNNEI. Trimming removed 8 bases from V and 3 bases from J; junction bases left unmatched: 10. The CDR3 spans 15 residues. The chain's CDR3 is CASANDREPNQPQHF. The CDR3 nucleotides read TGTGCCAGCGCTAACGACAGGGAACCCAATCAGCCCCAGCATTTT.

The chain recombines TRBV9 with TRBJ2-7; TRBD2 matches at 7 bases. Looked up from germline, CDR1 is SGDLS and CDR2 is YYNGEE. The length of the CDR3 is 17 residues. Trimming cost V 4 bases and J 2 bases; bases outside gene matches: 15. The CDR3 here is CASSPETGTTIPYEQYF. The CDR3 DNA reads TGTGCCAGCAGCCCAGAGACCGGGACTACAATACCCTACGAGCAGTACTTC.

The DNA of the CDR3 is TGTGCCAGCAGGGAGGGCTTAGGAGGTGGCTACACCTTC. Translating gives CASREGLGGGYTF. The chain carries TRBV6-5 and TRBJ1-2; the D is unclear. The ends were cut back, 6 bases at V and 7 bases at J, with 15 bases in the middle. Germline loops: CDR1 MNHEY, CDR2 SVGAGI. The CDR3 sequence is 13 residues long.

The chain couples TRBV28 to TRBJ2-3; D gene ambiguous. The germline V gene encodes CDR1 MDHEN and CDR2 SYDVKM. The V and J ends lost 3 bases and 1 base respectively, with 8 bases between them. This CDR3 contains 14 residues. Here the CDR3 reads CASSFLSRTDTQYF. The DNA of the CDR3 is TGTGCCAGCAGTTTTCTTTCCCGCACAGATACGCAGTATTTT.

On this clone: The same CDR3 also results from other DNA sequences found in this sample. The chain joins TRBV27 to TRBJ2-7, with TRBD1 identical over 10 bases. The CDR3 covers 15 residues. Germline trimming cut 5 bases from V and 0 bases from J; bases unmatched to any gene: 4. Germline assignment: CDR1 MNHEY and CDR2 SMNVEV (reference sequence). This chain's CDR3 is CASSPRQGASYEQYF. The CDR3 DNA follows: TGTGCCAGCAGTCCAAGACAGGGGGCCTCCTACGAGCAGTACTTC.

This clone has just a few counts. This sequence joins TRBV6-6 and TRBJ2-7, with 7 bases that match TRBD1. V shed 6 bases and J 3 bases; nucleotides not matched to a gene: 5. Germline assignment: CDR1 MNHNY and CDR2 SVGAGI (reference sequence). This CDR3 contains 13 residues. The CDR3 is CASRQGGNYEQYF. CDR3 nucleotide sequence: TGTGCCAGCAGGCAAGGGGGCAACTACGAGCAGTACTTC.

This clone was picked up a small number of times. The V and J genes are TRBV4-2 and TRBJ1-2, with D possibly being TRBD1 (5 bases). CDR1 and CDR2 (germline): LGHNA, YNFKEQ. V was shortened by 1 base and J by 5 bases, with 11 bases between the two germline ends. CDR3 length: 14 amino acids. CDR3 nucleotides: TGTGCCAGCAGCCAAGGAGGGACCGTTTATGGCTACACCTTC. Encoded protein: CASSQGGTVYGYTF.

This clone was found a few times. With a much larger clone just one base away, this may be a read error. Other DNA sequences in the same sample also yield this CDR3. The chain recombines TRBV2 with TRBJ2-5; D gene ambiguous. The CDR3 is made up of 10 amino acids. The germline gives CDR1 SNHLY, CDR2 FYNNEI. V was pared by 6 bases and J by 4 bases, with 3 bases between. As DNA, the CDR3 is TGTGCCAGCAGCCTAGAGACCCAGTACTTC. Translation: CASSLETQYF.

DNA of the CDR3: TGTGCCAGCAGCTTAGTTTCTACTAGCGGGAACTGGAATGAGCAGTTCTTC. Its translation: CASSLVSTSGNWNEQFF. This chain uses TRBV7-2 with TRBJ2-1, with TRBD2 identical over 10 bases. J gave up 7 bases and V 1 base, and 10 bases lay outside the gene matches. This CDR3 is 17 amino acids long. Germline V lookup: CDR1 SGHTA, CDR2 FQGNSA.